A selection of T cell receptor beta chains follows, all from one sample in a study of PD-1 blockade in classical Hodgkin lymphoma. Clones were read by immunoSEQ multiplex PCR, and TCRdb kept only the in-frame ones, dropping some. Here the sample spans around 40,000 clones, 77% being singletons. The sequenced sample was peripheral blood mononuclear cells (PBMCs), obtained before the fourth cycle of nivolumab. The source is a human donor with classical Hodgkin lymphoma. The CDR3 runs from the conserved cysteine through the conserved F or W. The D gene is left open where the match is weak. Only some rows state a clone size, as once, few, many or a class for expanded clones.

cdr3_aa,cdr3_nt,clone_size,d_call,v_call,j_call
CASSASAWQDYEQYF,TGTGCCAGCAGTGCCTCTGCGTGGCAGGACTACGAGCAGTACTTC,.,.,TRBV2,TRBJ2-7
CASSYRQEPYGYTF,TGTGCCAGCAGCTACCGACAGGAACCCTATGGCTACACCTTC,once,.,TRBV11-2,TRBJ1-2
CASSSGQDFTYEQYF,TGTGCCAGCAGCTCCGGACAGGACTTCACCTACGAGCAGTACTTC,.,TRBD1,TRBV6-6,TRBJ2-7
CASTDNSYEQYF,TGCGCCAGCACGGACAACTCCTACGAGCAGTACTTC,.,.,TRBV5-1,TRBJ2-7
CASITRDCPYEQYF,TGCGCCAGCATAACGCGGGACTGCCCCTACGAGCAGTACTTC,.,.,TRBV23-1,TRBJ2-7
CASSSARQGYEQYF,TGTGCCAGCAGTTCGGCCCGACAGGGATACGAGCAGTACTTC,medium-sized,TRBD1,TRBV27,TRBJ2-7
CASSQDGSMREQFF,TGTGCCAGCAGCCAAGATGGTAGCATGCGTGAGCAGTTCTTC,.,.,TRBV14,TRBJ2-1
CASSLEEDTYNEQFF,TGTGCCAGCAGCTTGGAGGAGGACACCTACAATGAGCAGTTCTTC,once,.,TRBV5-6,TRBJ2-1
CASSESQGAYGYTF,TGTGCCAGCAGTGAATCTCAGGGTGCCTATGGCTACACCTTC,few,.,TRBV6-1,TRBJ1-2
CASSLGQGVYTF,TGCGCCAGCAGCTTGGGCCAGGGAGTCTACACCTTC,.,.,TRBV5-1,TRBJ1-2
CASRPLGLPNTEAFF,TGTGCCAGCAGGCCCCTGGGGCTGCCGAACACTGAAGCTTTCTTT,.,.,TRBV6-5,TRBJ1-1
CASSQVSGVNQPQHF,TGCGCCAGCAGCCAAGTGTCAGGGGTCAATCAGCCCCAGCATTTT,few,.,TRBV4-1,TRBJ1-5
CASSLTRTGNTIYF,TGTGCCAGCAGCTTAACAAGGACTGGAAACACCATATATTTT,.,.,TRBV7-8,TRBJ1-3
CASTKNRGQPQHF,TGTGCCAGCACCAAAAATCGGGGTCAGCCCCAGCATTTT,.,.,TRBV6-1,TRBJ1-5
CASSRRGGPETQYF,TGTGCCAGCAGCAGGCGAGGGGGCCCAGAGACCCAGTACTTC,.,TRBD1,TRBV5-4,TRBJ2-5
CASSLAQGWNTEAFF,TGTGCCAGCAGTTTGGCACAGGGCTGGAACACTGAAGCTTTCTTT,.,.,TRBV6-5,TRBJ1-1
CASSTGGIYGYTF,TGTGCCAGTAGTACTGGTGGAATCTATGGCTACACCTTC,.,.,TRBV19,TRBJ1-2
CASNREGDTQYF,TGTGCCTCCAACAGGGAGGGAGATACGCAGTATTTT,.,.,TRBV10-3,TRBJ2-3
CALRPKRGRNEQYF,TGTGCGCTGAGACCTAAGCGGGGGAGAAACGAGCAGTACTTC,.,TRBD2,TRBV6-1,TRBJ2-7
CASRPGAHYGYTF,TGTGCCAGTAGGCCAGGGGCTCACTATGGCTACACCTTC,.,.,TRBV19,TRBJ1-2
CASSQVGSGTQYF,TGCGCCAGCAGCCAAGTGGGGTCAGGGACGCAGTATTTT,.,.,TRBV4-1,TRBJ2-3
CASSSRDRADTQYF,TGTGCCAGCAGCTCCCGGGACAGAGCAGATACGCAGTATTTT,.,TRBD1,TRBV7-8,TRBJ2-3
CSARRNEQYF,TGCAGTGCCCGTAGAAACGAGCAGTACTTC,.,.,TRBV20-1,TRBJ2-7
CASSLDDRTYEQYF,TGTGCCAGCAGCTTGGATGACAGGACCTACGAGCAGTACTTC,once,.,TRBV5-4,TRBJ2-7
CASSLTGGANYGYTF,TGTGCCAGCAGCCTGACAGGGGGAGCTAACTATGGCTACACCTTC,.,TRBD1,TRBV4-2,TRBJ1-2
CASSALAGGPDEQFF,TGTGCCAGCAGCGCACTAGCGGGGGGGCCCGATGAGCAGTTCTTC,.,TRBD2,TRBV6-4,TRBJ2-1
CASSTRQGFTDTQYF,TGTGCCAGCAGCACCCGACAGGGATTCACAGATACGCAGTATTTT,.,TRBD1,TRBV5-5,TRBJ2-3
CASSDRYEQYF,TGTGCCAGCAGTGATAGGTACGAGCAGTACTTC,.,.,TRBV6-1,TRBJ2-7
CASRVAGGPREQFF,TGTGCCAGCAGAGTAGCGGGGGGGCCACGGGAGCAGTTCTTC,.,TRBD2,TRBV27,TRBJ2-1
CARSLIIVRPGELFF,TGTGCCAGAAGCTTGATAATAGTTCGCCCCGGGGAGCTGTTTTTT,.,.,TRBV5-3,TRBJ2-2
CASIIDRGGTEAFF,TGTGCCAGCATCATAGACAGGGGGGGGACTGAAGCTTTCTTT,.,TRBD1,TRBV28,TRBJ1-1
CAISEDRDITEAFF,TGTGCCATCAGTGAGGACAGGGATATCACTGAAGCTTTCTTT,.,TRBD1,TRBV10-3,TRBJ1-1
CASSSQGARTKNIQYF,TGTGCCAGCAGCTCGCAGGGGGCGCGGACCAAAAACATTCAGTACTTC,once,TRBD1,TRBV11-3,TRBJ2-4
CASSPRGVGTDTQYF,TGTGCCAGCAGCCCAAGGGGGGTTGGCACAGATACGCAGTATTTT,.,.,TRBV7-6,TRBJ2-3
CASSEWGSLYEQYF,TGTGCCAGCAGTGAATGGGGCAGCCTATACGAGCAGTACTTC,few,.,TRBV25-1,TRBJ2-7
CSVRAGGNYGYTF,TGCAGCGTTAGGGCAGGCGGTAACTATGGCTACACCTTC,few,.,TRBV29-1,TRBJ1-2
CASSLSAGGVYEQYF,TGTGCCAGCAGCTTAAGCGCAGGGGGCGTCTACGAGCAGTACTTC,.,TRBD1,TRBV7-9,TRBJ2-7